Listed below are T cell receptor beta chains from one sample, sequenced in a study of blood T cell repertoires in COVID-19. TCRdb's copy holds only in-frame clones and misses some; the assay was immunoSEQ multiplex PCR. Found here are roughly 100,000 clones, 65% to 90% of them singletons; the top ten hold more than 4%. Input material: peripheral blood. These receptor sequences come from a man aged 45 to 65 with acute or convalescent COVID-19. Each CDR3 is given with its conserved first and last residue. The D gene is left open where the match is weak. Clone size is stated in some rows and not others, as once, few, many or a class when expanded.

CDR3aa: CASRGDREITDTQYF
CDR3nt: TGTGCCAGCAGAGGGGACAGGGAGATCACAGATACGCAGTATTTT
j_gene: TRBJ2-3
v_gene: TRBV6-1
d_gene: TRBD1
abundance: .

CDR3aa: CASSQDRESNQPQHF
CDR3nt: TGTGCCAGCAGCCAAGACAGGGAAAGCAATCAGCCCCAGCATTTT
j_gene: TRBJ1-5
v_gene: TRBV4-2
d_gene: .
abundance: .

CDR3aa: CASSERAGGGRGEQFF
CDR3nt: TGTGCCAGCAGTGAACGGGCGGGAGGGGGGAGAGGCGAGCAGTTCTTC
j_gene: TRBJ2-1
v_gene: TRBV6-1
d_gene: TRBD2
abundance: .

CDR3aa: CASSVGLAFYNEQFF
CDR3nt: TGTGCCAGCAGCGTCGGACTAGCCTTCTACAATGAGCAGTTCTTC
j_gene: TRBJ2-1
v_gene: TRBV9
d_gene: TRBD2
abundance: .

CDR3aa: CASSQGQGQRNTIYF
CDR3nt: TGTGCCAGCAGCCAAGGACAGGGGCAAAGAAACACCATATATTTT
j_gene: TRBJ1-3
v_gene: TRBV9
d_gene: TRBD1
abundance: .

CDR3aa: CASSLSRGGYGYTF
CDR3nt: TGTGCCAGCAGCTTAAGCAGGGGCGGGTATGGCTACACCTTC
j_gene: TRBJ1-2
v_gene: TRBV7-9
d_gene: .
abundance: .

CDR3aa: CASSSDRATEAFF
CDR3nt: TGTGCCAGCTCATCGGACAGGGCCACTGAAGCTTTCTTT
j_gene: TRBJ1-1
v_gene: TRBV18
d_gene: TRBD1
abundance: .

CDR3aa: CASSMQGAAEAFF
CDR3nt: TGTGCCAGTAGTATGCAGGGCGCGGCTGAAGCTTTCTTT
j_gene: TRBJ1-1
v_gene: TRBV19
d_gene: .
abundance: .

CDR3aa: CASKGGASGANVLTF
CDR3nt: TGTGCCTCAAAAGGGGGAGCCTCTGGGGCCAACGTCCTGACTTTC
j_gene: TRBJ2-6
v_gene: TRBV19
d_gene: .
abundance: .

CDR3aa: CASSEAWSYEQYF
CDR3nt: TGTGCCAGCAGTGAAGCGTGGAGCTACGAGCAGTACTTC
j_gene: TRBJ2-7
v_gene: TRBV6-1
d_gene: .
abundance: once

CDR3aa: CAWRGDRSSYEQYF
CDR3nt: TGTGCCTGGAGGGGGGACAGGAGCTCCTACGAGCAGTACTTC
j_gene: TRBJ2-7
v_gene: TRBV30
d_gene: TRBD1
abundance: once

CDR3aa: CASSYSLLRGDEQYF
CDR3nt: TGTGCCAGCAGTTACTCGCTGCTCAGGGGTGACGAGCAGTACTTC
j_gene: TRBJ2-7
v_gene: TRBV6-5
d_gene: .
abundance: few

CDR3aa: CASSPRDSGNYGYTF
CDR3nt: TGTGCCAGCAGCCCAAGGGACAGCGGCAACTATGGCTACACCTTC
j_gene: TRBJ1-2
v_gene: TRBV14
d_gene: TRBD1
abundance: .

CDR3aa: CASSSDKAARYEQYF
CDR3nt: TGTGCCAGCAGTTCTGACAAAGCAGCTCGCTACGAGCAGTACTTC
j_gene: TRBJ2-7
v_gene: TRBV27
d_gene: .
abundance: once

CDR3aa: CASSIGWGDEKLFF
CDR3nt: TGTGCCAGTAGTATAGGATGGGGCGACGAAAAACTGTTTTTT
j_gene: TRBJ1-4
v_gene: TRBV19
d_gene: .
abundance: few

CDR3aa: CASSLGTGGFGTEAFF
CDR3nt: TGTGCCAGCAGCTTGGGAACAGGGGGCTTCGGTACTGAAGCTTTCTTT
j_gene: TRBJ1-1
v_gene: TRBV5-5
d_gene: TRBD1
abundance: .

CDR3aa: CASSTVAGGRETQYF
CDR3nt: TGTGCTAGCAGCACCGTAGCGGGGGGGCGAGAGACCCAGTACTTC
j_gene: TRBJ2-5
v_gene: TRBV7-7
d_gene: TRBD2
abundance: .

CDR3aa: CSAQGGTDTQYF
CDR3nt: TGCAGCGCCCAGGGGGGCACAGATACGCAGTATTTT
j_gene: TRBJ2-3
v_gene: TRBV29-1
d_gene: TRBD1
abundance: .

CDR3aa: CASSDTGGSTDTQYF
CDR3nt: TGTGCCAGCAGTGATACGGGGGGTAGCACAGATACGCAGTATTTT
j_gene: TRBJ2-3
v_gene: TRBV6-4
d_gene: TRBD2
abundance: .

CDR3aa: CASSHYRGRGNTIYF
CDR3nt: TGTGCCAGCAGCCACTACAGGGGCCGAGGAAACACCATATATTTT
j_gene: TRBJ1-3
v_gene: TRBV3-1/TRBV3-2
d_gene: TRBD1
abundance: .

CDR3aa: CASSLWGDGANVLTF
CDR3nt: TGTGCCAGCAGTTTATGGGGGGATGGGGCCAACGTCCTGACTTTC
j_gene: TRBJ2-6
v_gene: TRBV27
d_gene: .
abundance: .

CDR3aa: CASSIGTSFGEQFF
CDR3nt: TGTGCCAGCAGTATTGGGACTAGCTTTGGTGAGCAGTTCTTC
j_gene: TRBJ2-1
v_gene: TRBV27
d_gene: TRBD2
abundance: .

CDR3aa: CAWSLTTGQANTEAFF
CDR3nt: TGTGCCTGGTCACTTACTACCGGACAGGCGAACACTGAAGCTTTCTTT
j_gene: TRBJ1-1
v_gene: TRBV30
d_gene: TRBD1
abundance: .

CDR3aa: CASSLGGRPPHEQYF
CDR3nt: TGTGCCAGCAGTTTAGGCGGGAGGCCCCCCCACGAGCAGTACTTC
j_gene: TRBJ2-7
v_gene: TRBV28
d_gene: TRBD2
abundance: .

CDR3aa: CASSRTLDTSNQPQHF
CDR3nt: TGTGCCAGCAGCCGGACATTGGACACAAGCAATCAGCCCCAGCATTTT
j_gene: TRBJ1-5
v_gene: TRBV3-1/TRBV3-2
d_gene: .
abundance: .

CDR3aa: CASSDPPTRRSGELFF
CDR3nt: TGTGCCAGCAGTGACCCACCCACAAGGAGGTCCGGGGAGCTGTTTTTT
j_gene: TRBJ2-2
v_gene: TRBV6-1
d_gene: .
abundance: few

CDR3aa: CATSDWDSGNQPQHF
CDR3nt: TGTGCCACCAGTGACTGGGACAGTGGGAATCAGCCCCAGCATTTT
j_gene: TRBJ1-5
v_gene: TRBV24-1
d_gene: TRBD1
abundance: .

CDR3aa: CASSTSGGGNQPQHF
CDR3nt: TGTGCCAGCAGTACCTCAGGGGGAGGCAATCAGCCCCAGCATTTT
j_gene: TRBJ1-5
v_gene: TRBV28
d_gene: TRBD1
abundance: .

CDR3aa: CASSLTGIPNYGYTF
CDR3nt: TGTGCCAGCAGCTTGACAGGGATCCCCAACTATGGCTACACCTTC
j_gene: TRBJ1-2
v_gene: TRBV5-4
d_gene: .
abundance: .

CDR3aa: CASSLAAEQYF
CDR3nt: TGTGCCAGCAGTTTAGCAGCCGAGCAGTACTTC
j_gene: TRBJ2-7
v_gene: TRBV6-2/TRBV6-3
d_gene: .
abundance: .

CDR3aa: CASSKGHRDSTNEKLFF
CDR3nt: TGTGCCAGCAGCAAAGGACACCGGGACTCAACTAATGAAAAACTGTTTTTT
j_gene: TRBJ1-4
v_gene: TRBV21-1
d_gene: .
abundance: .

CDR3aa: CASMEGQGSGELFF
CDR3nt: TGTGCCAGTATGGAGGGACAGGGCTCCGGGGAGCTGTTTTTT
j_gene: TRBJ2-2
v_gene: TRBV19
d_gene: TRBD1
abundance: .

CDR3aa: CASSLWESGPYNEQFF
CDR3nt: TGCGCCAGCAGCCTCTGGGAGAGTGGCCCCTACAATGAGCAGTTCTTC
j_gene: TRBJ2-1
v_gene: TRBV5-1
d_gene: .
abundance: once